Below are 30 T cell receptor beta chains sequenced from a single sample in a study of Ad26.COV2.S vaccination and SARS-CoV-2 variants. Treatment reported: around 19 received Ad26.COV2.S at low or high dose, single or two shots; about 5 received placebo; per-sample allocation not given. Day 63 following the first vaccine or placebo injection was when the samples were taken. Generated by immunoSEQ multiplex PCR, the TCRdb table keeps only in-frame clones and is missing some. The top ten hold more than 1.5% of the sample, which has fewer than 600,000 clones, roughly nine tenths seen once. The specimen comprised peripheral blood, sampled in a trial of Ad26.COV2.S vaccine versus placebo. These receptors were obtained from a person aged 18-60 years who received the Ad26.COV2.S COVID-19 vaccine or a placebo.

The CDR3 DNA reads TGTGCCAGCAGCTTCGGGGCCCCCACCGGGGACGGGAACACCGGGGAGCTGTTTTTT. Its protein product is CASSFGAPTGDGNTGELFF. V usage is TRBV5-4 and J usage is TRBJ2-2; D is perhaps TRBD1 or TRBD2 (5 bases each). Germline V gene lookup returns CDR1 SGHNT and CDR2 YYREEE (reference sequence). Trimming stripped 2 bases from V and 1 base from J, with 21 bases between. CDR3 length: 19 residues.

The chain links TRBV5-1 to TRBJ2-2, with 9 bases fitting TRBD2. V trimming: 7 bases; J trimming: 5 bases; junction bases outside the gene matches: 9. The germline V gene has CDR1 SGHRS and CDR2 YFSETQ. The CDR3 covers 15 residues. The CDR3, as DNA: TGCGCCAGCGAAAGGAGCGGGAGGTTAACCGGGGAGCTGTTTTTT. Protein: CASERSGRLTGELFF.

The CDR3 region is CASSLDQGSDTQYF. The CDR3 DNA sequence: TGTGCCAGCAGCTTAGATCAGGGGTCAGATACGCAGTATTTT. This chain joins TRBV11-2 and TRBJ2-3; D might be TRBD1 (6 bases). Looked up from germline, CDR1 is SGHAT and CDR2 is FQNNGV. The germline V and J ends were trimmed by 0 bases and 4 bases, with 8 bases remaining between them. CDR3 size: 14 residues.

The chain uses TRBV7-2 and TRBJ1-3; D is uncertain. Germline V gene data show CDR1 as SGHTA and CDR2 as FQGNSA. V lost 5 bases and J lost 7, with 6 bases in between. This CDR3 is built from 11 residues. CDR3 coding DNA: TGTGCCAGCAGCCAAGGCAACACCATATATTTT. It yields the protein CASSQGNTIYF.

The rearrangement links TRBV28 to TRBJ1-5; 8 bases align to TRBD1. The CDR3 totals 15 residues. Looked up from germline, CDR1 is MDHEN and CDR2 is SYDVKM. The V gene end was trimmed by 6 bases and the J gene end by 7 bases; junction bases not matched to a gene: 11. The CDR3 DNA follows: TGTGCCAGCAGGTGGGGACAGGTGGGCTACCAGCCCCAGCATTTT. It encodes CASRWGQVGYQPQHF.

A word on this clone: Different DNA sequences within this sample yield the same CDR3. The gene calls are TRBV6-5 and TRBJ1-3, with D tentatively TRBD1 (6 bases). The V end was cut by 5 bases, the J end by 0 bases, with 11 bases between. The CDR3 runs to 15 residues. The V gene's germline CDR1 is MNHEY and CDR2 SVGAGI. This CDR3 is CASSPDRYSGNTIYF. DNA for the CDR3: TGTGCCAGCAGTCCGGACAGATACTCTGGAAACACCATATATTTT.

CDR3 DNA sequence: TGTGCCAGCAGCACCACCACCGGAGATCAGCCCCAGCATTTT. Translated, it gives CASSTTTGDQPQHF. V gene TRBV6-5 combines with J gene TRBJ1-5; D unresolved. With 6 bases removed from V and 5 bases from J, the gap between germline ends came to 14 bases. This CDR3 is built from 14 residues. The germline V gene encodes CDR1 MNHEY and CDR2 SVGAGI.

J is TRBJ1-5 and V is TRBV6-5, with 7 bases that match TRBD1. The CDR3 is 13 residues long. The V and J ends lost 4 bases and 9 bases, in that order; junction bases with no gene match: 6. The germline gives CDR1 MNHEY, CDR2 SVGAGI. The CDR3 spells CASSWDSGRPQHF. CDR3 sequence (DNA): TGTGCCAGCAGTTGGGACAGCGGTCGGCCCCAGCATTTT.

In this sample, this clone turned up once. The CDR3: CASSQARQGTNTGELFF. The CDR3 region has the DNA TGCGCCAGCAGCCAAGCTAGACAGGGCACGAACACCGGGGAGCTGTTTTTT. The V gene is TRBV4-3, the J gene TRBJ2-2; 7 bases are a match to TRBD1. The V and J ends lost 1 base and 0 bases, in that order; junction bases with no gene match: 5. Germline-derived CDR1 and CDR2 are LGHNA and YSLEER. The CDR3 spans 17 residues.

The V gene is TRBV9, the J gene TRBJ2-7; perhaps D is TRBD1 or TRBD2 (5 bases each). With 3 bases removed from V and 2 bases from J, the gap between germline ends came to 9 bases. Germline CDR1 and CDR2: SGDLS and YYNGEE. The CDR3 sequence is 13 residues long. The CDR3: CASSAGTTYEQYF. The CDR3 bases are TGTGCCAGCAGCGCCGGGACCACCTACGAGCAGTACTTC.

The CDR3 loop is CASSHPGLGRNTEAFF. CDR3 nucleotides: TGCGCCAGCAGCCACCCCGGCCTGGGGCGTAACACTGAAGCTTTCTTT. The genes are TRBV4-1 and TRBJ1-1; TRBD1 might be the D (5 bases). CDR1 MGHRA and CDR2 YSYEKL come from the germline V gene. This CDR3 has 16 amino acids. The germline V and J ends were trimmed by 3 bases and 2 bases, with 16 bases remaining between them.

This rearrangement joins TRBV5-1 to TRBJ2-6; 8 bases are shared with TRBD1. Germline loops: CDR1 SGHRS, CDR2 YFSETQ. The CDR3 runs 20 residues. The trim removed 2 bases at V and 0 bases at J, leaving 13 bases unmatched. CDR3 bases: TGCGCCAGCAGCTTAGGGCCTCAAGGACAGGGAGCCTCTGGGGCCAACGTCCTGACTTTC. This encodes CASSLGPQGQGASGANVLTF.

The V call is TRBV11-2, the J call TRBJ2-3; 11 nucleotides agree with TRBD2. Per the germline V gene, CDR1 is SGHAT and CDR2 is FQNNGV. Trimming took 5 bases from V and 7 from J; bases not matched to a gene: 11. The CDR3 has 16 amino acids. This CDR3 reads CASSPLAGGPRYTQYF. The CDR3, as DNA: TGTGCCAGCAGCCCGCTAGCGGGGGGCCCCCGTTATACGCAGTATTTT. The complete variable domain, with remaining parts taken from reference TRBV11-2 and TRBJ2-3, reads EAGVAQSPRYKIIEKRQSVAFWCNPISGHATLYWYQQILGQGPKLLIQFQNNGVVDDSQLPKDRFSAERLKGVDSTLKIQPAKLEDSAVYLCASSPLAGGPRYTQYFGPGTRLTVL.

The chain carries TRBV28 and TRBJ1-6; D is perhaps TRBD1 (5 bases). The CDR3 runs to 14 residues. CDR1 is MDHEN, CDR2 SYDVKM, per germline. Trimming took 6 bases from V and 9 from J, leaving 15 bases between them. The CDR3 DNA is TGTGCCAGCAGCGCTGGGGCAGGGACTTCACCCCTCCACTTT. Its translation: CASSAGAGTSPLHF. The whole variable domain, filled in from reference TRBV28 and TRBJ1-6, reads DVKVTQSSRYLVKRTGEKVFLECVQDMDHENMFWYRQDPGLGLRLIYFSYDVKMKEKGDIPEGYSVSREKKERFSLILESASTNQTSMYLCASSAGAGTSPLHFGNGTRLTVT.

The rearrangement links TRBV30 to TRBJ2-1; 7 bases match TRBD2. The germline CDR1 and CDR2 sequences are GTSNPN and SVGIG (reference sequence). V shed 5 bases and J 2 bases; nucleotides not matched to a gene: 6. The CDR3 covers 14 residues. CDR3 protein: CAWSSGSTYNEQFF. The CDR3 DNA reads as TGTGCCTGGTCTAGCGGAAGTACCTACAATGAGCAGTTCTTC.

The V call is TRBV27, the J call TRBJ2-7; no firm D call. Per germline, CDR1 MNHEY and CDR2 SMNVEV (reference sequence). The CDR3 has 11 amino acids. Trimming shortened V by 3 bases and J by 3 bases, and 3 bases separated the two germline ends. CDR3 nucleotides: TGTGCCAGCAGTTTGTACTACGAGCAGTACTTC. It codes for CASSLYYEQYF.

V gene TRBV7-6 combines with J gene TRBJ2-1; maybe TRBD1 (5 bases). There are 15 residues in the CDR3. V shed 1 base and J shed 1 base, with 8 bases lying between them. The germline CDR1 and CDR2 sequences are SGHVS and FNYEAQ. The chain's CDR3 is CASSLGAGSYNEQFF. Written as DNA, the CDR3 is TGTGCCAGCAGCTTAGGGGCAGGGTCCTACAATGAGCAGTTCTTC.

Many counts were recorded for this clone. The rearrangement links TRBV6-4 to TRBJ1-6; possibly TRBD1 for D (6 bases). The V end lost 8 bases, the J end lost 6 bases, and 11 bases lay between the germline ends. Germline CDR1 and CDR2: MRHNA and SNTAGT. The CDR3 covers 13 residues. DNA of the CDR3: TGTGCCAGCGCGGACAGCAGTAATTCACCCCTCCACTTT. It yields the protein CASADSSNSPLHF.

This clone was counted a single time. DNA of the CDR3: TGTGCCAGCAGTTTAAGGACAGGGGGAAAAGCTTTCTTT. This codes for CASSLRTGGKAFF. The gene calls are TRBV27 and TRBJ1-1; 10 bases map to TRBD1. CDR1 MNHEY and CDR2 SMNVEV come from the germline V gene (reference sequence). This CDR3 is built from 13 residues. J gave up 9 bases and V 2 bases, and 3 bases lay outside the gene matches.

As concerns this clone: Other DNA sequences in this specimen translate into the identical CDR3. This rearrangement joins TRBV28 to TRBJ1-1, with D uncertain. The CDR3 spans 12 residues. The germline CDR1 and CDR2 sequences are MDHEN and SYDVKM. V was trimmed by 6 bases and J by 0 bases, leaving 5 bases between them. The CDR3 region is CASSSMNTEAFF. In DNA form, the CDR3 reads TGTGCCAGCAGCTCCATGAACACTGAAGCTTTCTTT.

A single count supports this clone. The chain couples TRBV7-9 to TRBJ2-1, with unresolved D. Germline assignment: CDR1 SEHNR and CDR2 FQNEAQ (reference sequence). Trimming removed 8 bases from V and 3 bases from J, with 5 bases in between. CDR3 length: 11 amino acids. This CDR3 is CASDFYNEQFF. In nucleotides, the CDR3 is TGTGCCAGCGACTTCTACAATGAGCAGTTCTTC.

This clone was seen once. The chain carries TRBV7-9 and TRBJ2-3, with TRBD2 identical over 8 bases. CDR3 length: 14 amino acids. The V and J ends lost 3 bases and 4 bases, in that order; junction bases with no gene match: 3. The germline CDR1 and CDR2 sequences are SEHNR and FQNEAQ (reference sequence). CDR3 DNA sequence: TGTGCCAGCAGCTTTAGCGGGGAGCCAGATACGCAGTATTTT. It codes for CASSFSGEPDTQYF.

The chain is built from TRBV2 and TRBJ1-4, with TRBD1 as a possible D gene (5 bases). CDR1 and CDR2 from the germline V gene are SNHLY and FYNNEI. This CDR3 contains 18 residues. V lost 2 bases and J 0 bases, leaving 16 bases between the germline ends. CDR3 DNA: TGTGCCAGCAGTGAATATTGGGGGGACCCGTCAACTAATGAAAAACTGTTTTTT. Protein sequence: CASSEYWGDPSTNEKLFF.

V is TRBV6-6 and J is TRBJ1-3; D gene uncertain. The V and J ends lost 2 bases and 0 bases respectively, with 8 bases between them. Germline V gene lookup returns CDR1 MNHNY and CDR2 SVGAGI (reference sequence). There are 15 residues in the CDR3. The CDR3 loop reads CASSYGTVSGNTIYF. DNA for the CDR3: TGTGCCAGCAGTTACGGAACAGTCTCTGGAAACACCATATATTTT.

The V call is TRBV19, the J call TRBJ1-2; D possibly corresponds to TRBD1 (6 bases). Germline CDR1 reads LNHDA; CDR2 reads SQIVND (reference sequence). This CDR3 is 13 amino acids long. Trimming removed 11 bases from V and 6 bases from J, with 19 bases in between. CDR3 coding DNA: TGTGCCTCCGATGGCGCAGGGGACAATGGCTACACCTTC. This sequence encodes CASDGAGDNGYTF.

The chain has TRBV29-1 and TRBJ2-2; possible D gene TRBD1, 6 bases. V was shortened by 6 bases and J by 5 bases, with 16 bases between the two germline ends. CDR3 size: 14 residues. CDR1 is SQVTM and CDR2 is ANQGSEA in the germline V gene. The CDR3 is CSVRRTDRTGELFF. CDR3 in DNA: TGCAGCGTCCGACGGACAGACCGAACCGGGGAGCTGTTTTTT.

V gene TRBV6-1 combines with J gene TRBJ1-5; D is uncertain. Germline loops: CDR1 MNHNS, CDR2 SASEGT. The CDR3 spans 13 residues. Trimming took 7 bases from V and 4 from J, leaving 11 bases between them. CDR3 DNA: TGTGCCAGCAACGCGGATCCTAATCAGCCCCAGCATTTT. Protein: CASNADPNQPQHF.

The DNA of the CDR3 is TGTGCCAGCAGTTCAAGCTCTGGAAACACCATATATTTT. This codes for CASSSSSGNTIYF. V and J are TRBV6-6 and TRBJ1-3, with D hard to call. CDR3 length: 13 amino acids. Trimming shortened V by 4 bases and J by 0 bases, and 4 bases separated the two germline ends. CDR1 and CDR2 from the germline V gene are MNHNY and SVGAGI (reference sequence).

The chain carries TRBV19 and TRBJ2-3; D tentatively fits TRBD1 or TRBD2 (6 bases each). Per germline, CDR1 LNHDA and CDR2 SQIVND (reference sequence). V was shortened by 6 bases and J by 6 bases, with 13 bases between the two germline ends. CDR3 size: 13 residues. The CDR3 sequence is CASSSLGGDTQYF. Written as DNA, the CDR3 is TGTGCCAGTAGCTCACTAGGGGGGGATACGCAGTATTTT.

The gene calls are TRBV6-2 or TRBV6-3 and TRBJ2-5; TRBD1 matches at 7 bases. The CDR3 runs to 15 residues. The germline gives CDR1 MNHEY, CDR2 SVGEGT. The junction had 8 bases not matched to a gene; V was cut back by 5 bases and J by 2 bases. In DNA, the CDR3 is TGTGCCAGCAGTACCGACAGGGCAAAACAAGAGACCCAGTACTTC. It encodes CASSTDRAKQETQYF.